This TCR beta chain was retrieved from a study of OX40 agonist ivuxolimab in advanced cancers. Turning to the overall study: Ivuxolimab was a fully human IgG2 agonistic monoclonal antibody targeting the costimulatory receptor OX40 (CD134). The dose-escalation cohort was around 83% male with a mean age of approximately 59 years, ranging from roughly 20 to 80. Of the roughly 54 dose-escalation patients, hepatocellular carcinoma was present in around 20, melanoma in approximately 15, renal cell carcinoma in 9 and head and neck cancer in 9. Three dose-escalation patients achieved partial responses, one with hepatocellular carcinoma and two with cutaneous melanoma. Intravenous ivuxolimab was administered to patients every 2 weeks at six dose levels: 0.01, 0.1, 0.3, 1.5, 3 and 10 mg/kg. The monotherapy dose-escalation portion (N of about 49 patients) of the phase I ivuxolimab trial is reported in the paper. Peripheral TCRbeta sequencing was intended to test whether TCR sequence diversity was altered and clonal T-cell expansion was caused by ivuxolimab. Patients were allowed to have had prior anti-PD-1, anti-PD-L1 or anti-CTLA-4 therapy, and roughly two fifths of the dose-escalation patients had been treated with checkpoint inhibitors. General study outcomes and caveats: After ivuxolimab, more expanded clones were found on average in CD8+ T cells than in CD4+ T cells. Partial responders in the 0.1-3.0 mg/kg groups had among the lowest normalized peripheral clonal expansion, especially among CD8+ T cells. The antigen specificity of the peripheral T cells that underwent clonal expansion was not determined. Low levels of normalized T-cell clonal expansion were also seen in some patients who did not respond. Clonal expansion of both CD4+ and CD8+ blood T cells was observed from baseline to week 6 at doses 0.1 to 3.0 mg/kg.

For sequencing of the TCRbeta CDR3 region, genomic DNA was extracted from the sorted cells. The immunoSEQ Assay was used for sequencing of TCRbeta CDR3 regions. Imported from immuneACCESS, the table was reduced by TCRdb to in-frame sequences with V and J called. These copies leave out some clones; in studies compared against another copy, an unresolved V gene accounts for under half, and the cause of the remainder is not known. This sample is represented by roughly 80,000 clones; around 84% of them were singletons. 6.6% of the sample lies in the top ten. Including the terminal cysteine and phenylalanine, the CDR3 comprises 16 residues. Only the CDR3 portion is preserved as DNA: 48 bases, with reading frame beginning at the first base. The germline V gene gives CDR1 as SGDLS and CDR2 as YYNGEE. A distance of 17 bases separates the germline ends of V and J, which lose 5 bases and 1 base respectively.

The trial excluded patients who had a history of autoimmune disease or were on systemic immunosuppression. Peripheral blood for TCR sequencing was collected from all dose cohorts at baseline, on cycle 4 day 1, and on cycle 7 day 1. The samples were taken from a phase I, first-in-human, multicenter, open-label dose-escalation trial of ivuxolimab. Adults with locally advanced or metastatic head and neck squamous cell, hepatocellular, melanoma or renal cell carcinoma were enrolled in the trial. Before TCR sequencing, CD4+ T cells and CD8+ T cells from peripheral blood were sorted into separate populations. With respect to this clone: There is no known antigen for this receptor. Base qualities are not provided; no much larger clone lies one nucleotide away.

This material consisted of CD4+ or CD8+ T cells sorted from blood, taken in a trial of the OX40 agonist ivuxolimab. The clonotype comes from an adult with an advanced solid tumor such as melanoma, head and neck, liver or kidney cancer. This chain is built from TRBV9 and TRBJ2-3; a tentative D call is TRBD2 (6 bases match). The sequenced DNA: TGTGCCAGCAGTCTACAGAGCGGGCCCCGCACAGATACGCAGTATTTT. The resulting protein is CASSLQSGPRTDTQYF.